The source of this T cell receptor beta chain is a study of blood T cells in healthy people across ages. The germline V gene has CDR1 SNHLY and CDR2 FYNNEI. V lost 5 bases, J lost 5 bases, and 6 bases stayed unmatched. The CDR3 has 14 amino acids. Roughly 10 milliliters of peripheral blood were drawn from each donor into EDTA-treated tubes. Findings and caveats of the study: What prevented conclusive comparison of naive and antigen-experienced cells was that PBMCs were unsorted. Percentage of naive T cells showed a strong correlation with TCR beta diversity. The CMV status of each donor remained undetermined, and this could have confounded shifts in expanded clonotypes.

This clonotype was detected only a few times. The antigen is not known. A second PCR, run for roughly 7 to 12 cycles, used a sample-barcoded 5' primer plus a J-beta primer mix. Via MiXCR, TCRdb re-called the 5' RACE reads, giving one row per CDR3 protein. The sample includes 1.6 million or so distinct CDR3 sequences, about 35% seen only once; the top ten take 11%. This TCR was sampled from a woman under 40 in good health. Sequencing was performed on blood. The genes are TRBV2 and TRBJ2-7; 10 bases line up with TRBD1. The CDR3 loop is CASSRGTGVNEQYF. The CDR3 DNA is TGTGCCAGCAGTCGAGGGACAGGGGTTAACGAGCAGTACTTC.